A single sample is the source of the 20 T cell receptor beta chains below, sequenced in a study of brain T cells in children with intractable seizures. TCRdb keeps only in-frame clones here, not all; method: immunoSEQ multiplex PCR. The sample has about 340,000 clones, roughly 92% seen once; the top ten hold 4.5% to 7%. Time point meaning: blood from clinic visit 5 months post-surgery; TSC patient then seizure free. The sequenced sample was peripheral blood, obtained less than 6 months after surgery. The receptor set was obtained from a boy in the first two years of life with tuberous sclerosis and intractable seizures.

The rearrangement joins TRBV30 to TRBJ2-6; D not resolved. Germline loops: CDR1 GTSNPN, CDR2 SVGIG (reference sequence). This CDR3 spans 16 amino acids. Trimming took 1 base from V and 1 from J, leaving 11 bases between them. As DNA, the CDR3 is TGTGCCTGGAGTGGGCCCCAAATATCTGGGGCCAACGTCCTGACTTTC. Its protein product is CAWSGPQISGANVLTF.

V usage is TRBV5-1 and J usage is TRBJ2-5; TRBD1 matches 9 bases. Losses at the gene ends were 3 bases for V and 5 bases for J; bases not matched to a gene: 17. Per germline, CDR1 SGHRS and CDR2 YFSETQ. The CDR3 sequence is 18 residues long. The CDR3 loop reads CASSSVPTRDRVKETQYF. DNA for the CDR3: TGCGCCAGCAGCTCGGTACCGACCCGGGACAGGGTAAAGGAGACCCAGTACTTC. The complete variable domain, with remaining parts taken from reference TRBV5-1 and TRBJ2-5, reads KAGVTQTPRYLIKTRGQQVTLSCSPISGHRSVSWYQQTPGQGLQFLFEYFSETQRNKGNFPGRFSGRQFSNSRSEMNVSTLELGDSALYLCASSSVPTRDRVKETQYFGPGTRLLVL.

This chain joins TRBV7-9 and TRBJ2-1; no clear D. Trimming cost V 5 bases and J 3 bases, with 17 bases left between them. This CDR3 spans 16 amino acids. Germline V gene data show CDR1 as SEHNR and CDR2 as FQNEAQ (reference sequence). The DNA of the CDR3 is TGTGCCAGCAGCCATTTGACGGGTGTGAACTACAATGAGCAGTTCTTC. Amino acid sequence: CASSHLTGVNYNEQFF. Looking up the rest from reference TRBV7-9 and TRBJ2-1 gives the full variable domain: DTGVSQNPRHKITKRGQNVTFRCDPISEHNRLYWYRQTLGQGPEFLTYFQNEAQLEKSRLLSDRFSAERPKGSFSTLEIQRTEQGDSAMYLCASSHLTGVNYNEQFFGPGTRLTVL.

V usage is TRBV7-9 and J usage is TRBJ1-4; D is perhaps TRBD1 (6 bases). CDR1 and CDR2 (germline): SEHNR, FQNEAQ (reference sequence). The ends were cut back, 1 base at V and 8 bases at J, with 11 bases in the middle. CDR3 length: 14 residues. Written as DNA, the CDR3 is TGTGCCAGCAGCTTAGAACAGGGACGGGAAAAACTGTTTTTT. This encodes CASSLEQGREKLFF.

The V and J genes are TRBV10-3 and TRBJ2-7, with D maybe TRBD1 (6 bases). The CDR3 sequence is 13 residues long. Germline V gene sequence: CDR1 ENHRY, CDR2 SYGVKD. V was pared by 6 bases and J by 4 bases, with 13 bases between. This CDR3 reads CAISPGQPYEQYF. In DNA form, the CDR3 reads TGTGCCATCAGCCCAGGACAGCCTTACGAGCAGTACTTC.

The genes are TRBV9 and TRBJ1-2; D is undetermined. Trimming shortened V by 3 bases and J by 4 bases, and 10 bases separated the two germline ends. Germline CDR1 reads SGDLS; CDR2 reads YYNGEE. The CDR3 is 13 residues long. The DNA for the CDR3 is TGTGCCAGCAGCGGAAGCGGGTTCTATGGCTACACCTTC. Amino acid sequence: CASSGSGFYGYTF.

The chain is built from TRBV28 and TRBJ1-2, with a tentative D call TRBD1 (5 bases). Germline CDR1 MDHEN, CDR2 SYDVKM. With 5 bases removed from V and 7 bases from J, the gap between germline ends came to 14 bases. The CDR3 covers 13 residues. The CDR3 reads CASSKGLGTGYTF. CDR3 nucleotides: TGTGCCAGCAGTAAGGGGCTGGGGACTGGCTACACCTTC.

This clone has only a few counts. The gene calls are TRBV4-1 and TRBJ2-7; D call uncertain. CDR1 MGHRA and CDR2 YSYEKL come from the germline V gene. The CDR3 is 16 amino acids. V gave up 0 bases and J gave up 3 bases, with 15 bases separating them. The CDR3 DNA reads TGCGCCAGCAGCCAAGAATGGCAGGACCTTAACTACGAGCAGTACTTC. Translated, it gives CASSQEWQDLNYEQYF.

This chain connects TRBV6-2 or TRBV6-3 to TRBJ1-5; no definite D call. V shed 4 bases and J shed 5 bases, with 6 bases lying between them. From germline, CDR1 is MNHEY and CDR2 SVGEGT. The CDR3 contains 12 residues. The CDR3 loop is CASSWSHQPQHF. CDR3 nucleotides: TGTGCCAGCAGTTGGTCTCATCAGCCCCAGCATTTT.

J is TRBJ2-3 and V is TRBV18; D remains unclear. Germline CDR1 and CDR2: KGHSH and LQKENI. V was shortened by 2 bases and J by 1 base, with 7 bases between the two germline ends. This CDR3 region has 14 residues. CDR3: CASSPEAGTDTQYF. The CDR3 DNA is TGTGCCAGCTCACCAGAGGCGGGCACAGATACGCAGTATTTT.

The gene calls are TRBV19 and TRBJ1-2; 9 positions match TRBD1. Germline assignment: CDR1 LNHDA and CDR2 SQIVND (reference sequence). Losses at the gene ends were 2 bases for V and 6 bases for J; bases not matched to a gene: 7. The CDR3 is 15 amino acids. CDR3 sequence reads: CASSISRDRVDGYTF. The CDR3 nucleotides are TGTGCCAGTAGTATATCCCGGGACAGGGTGGATGGCTACACCTTC.

For this clone: Other nucleotide sequences in the sample specify the same CDR3. The rearrangement links TRBV3-1 (or the pseudogene TRBV3-2) to TRBJ2-7; D is ambiguous. There are 12 residues in the CDR3. The ends were cut back, 0 bases at V and 4 bases at J, with 4 bases in the middle. CDR1 is LGHDT and CDR2 is YNNKEL in the germline V gene (reference sequence). CDR3: CASSQEGYEQYF. For the CDR3, the DNA is TGTGCCAGCAGCCAAGAAGGGTACGAGCAGTACTTC.

The chain employs TRBV27 and TRBJ2-5; 8 bases match TRBD1. The germline V gene encodes CDR1 MNHEY and CDR2 SMNVEV (reference sequence). The CDR3 totals 19 residues. V was pared by 2 bases and J by 1 base, with 15 bases of the junction left unmatched. CDR3 amino acids: CASSLKSSGGAGGQETQYF. In nucleotides, the CDR3 is TGTGCCAGCAGTTTAAAATCGTCAGGGGGCGCAGGGGGCCAAGAGACCCAGTACTTC.

The rearrangement links TRBV2 to TRBJ2-5; 15 nucleotides align to TRBD2. V dropped 8 bases and J dropped 5; count of bases not matched to a gene: 9. CDR1 SNHLY and CDR2 FYNNEI come from the germline V gene. This CDR3 comprises 16 residues. DNA for the CDR3: TGTGCCAGCCGGCGGACTAGCGGGGGGGCCTGGGAGACCCAGTACTTC. The encoded protein is CASRRTSGGAWETQYF.

The chain couples TRBV25-1 to TRBJ2-7; D may be TRBD1 or TRBD2 (5 bases each). The ends were cut back, 5 bases at V and 2 bases at J, with 16 bases in the middle. Germline assignment: CDR1 MGHDK and CDR2 SYGVNS. This CDR3 comprises 15 residues. The CDR3 loop is CASSLGRSVPYEQYF. The CDR3 region has the DNA TGTGCCAGCAGTCTGGGACGGTCCGTACCCTACGAGCAGTACTTC.

The J gene is TRBJ1-6, the V gene TRBV6-5; the D gene is possibly TRBD1 (5 bases). Between the trimmed V and J ends, which lost 6 bases and 9 bases, there was a span of 15 bases. Per the germline V gene, CDR1 is MNHEY and CDR2 is SVGAGI. The length of the CDR3 is 14 residues. Written as DNA, the CDR3 is TGTGCCAGCAGCCTGCGGGGGGTTGGTTCACCCCTCCACTTT. This translates into CASSLRGVGSPLHF.

This sequence joins TRBV27 and TRBJ2-7; D is undetermined. CDR1 is MNHEY and CDR2 is SMNVEV in the germline V gene (reference sequence). The CDR3 covers 13 residues. With 3 bases removed from V and 0 bases from J, the gap between germline ends came to 6 bases. The CDR3: CASSFHSSYEQYF. The CDR3 DNA reads TGTGCCAGCAGTTTCCACAGCTCCTACGAGCAGTACTTC.

V usage is TRBV10-3 and J usage is TRBJ2-7; no clear D. V was shortened by 2 bases and J by 2 bases, with 19 bases between the two germline ends. Germline CDR1 and CDR2: ENHRY and SYGVKD. The CDR3 runs to 17 residues. CDR3 sequence reads: CAISEVETPDGPYEQYF. CDR3 DNA: TGTGCCATCAGTGAGGTCGAGACGCCCGACGGACCCTACGAGCAGTACTTC.

This sequence joins TRBV15 and TRBJ1-1; TRBD1 might be the D (5 bases). The germline gives CDR1 LNHNV, CDR2 YYDKDF (reference sequence). CDR3 length: 14 residues. Trimming cost V 0 bases and J 5 bases, with 10 bases left between them. The CDR3 DNA follows: TGTGCCACCAGCAGAGATCCGGGGGTGACTGAAGCTTTCTTT. Translating gives CATSRDPGVTEAFF.

The J gene is TRBJ2-2, the V gene TRBV2; D not resolved. The germline V gene has CDR1 SNHLY and CDR2 FYNNEI. CDR3 length: 14 amino acids. Trimming pared 2 bases from V and 1 base from J, leaving 5 bases between. For the CDR3, the DNA is TGTGCCAGCAGTGAACTGGGGAACACCGGGGAGCTGTTTTTT. Its translation: CASSELGNTGELFF.